This record looks at one TCR beta chain sequence and its context. Its target is unknown. The sample belongs to a study of shared clonotypes between healthy human individuals. With 2 bases removed from V and 2 bases from J, the gap between germline ends came to 8 bases. CDR1 is SEHNR and CDR2 is FQNEAQ in the germline V gene (reference sequence). The CDR3 runs to 14 residues. Notes on the study in general: Investigators expected sequencing depth to affect clonotype sharing among donors. Estimated richness was generally greater in naive than memory subsets. Collection of samples was limited to blood; tissue repertoires likely differ.

Naivety among CD8 cells was defined by CD45RO negativity and positive CCR7 selection, thereby excluding terminally differentiated effector memory CD45RA+ cells. Using immunoSEQ multiplex PCR, the repertoire was profiled, and TCRdb retains in-frame clones only, with some absent. The sample lists around 2.1 million clones, roughly 91% occurring once. The receptor's source is a young man in good health. Some clones in this sample may be carry-over from other donors' samples. The chain joins TRBV7-9 to TRBJ2-3; TRBD2 might be the D (5 bases). The material sequenced was naive CD8+ T cells from PBMCs. The CDR3 is CASSLILATDTQYF. CDR3 sequence (DNA): TGTGCCAGCAGCTTAATCCTAGCCACAGATACGCAGTATTTT.